This record concerns one T cell receptor beta chain sequence. Generated by immunoSEQ multiplex PCR, the TCRdb table keeps only in-frame clones and is missing some. The sample shows some 230,000 clones, 75% to 85% of them seen only once. The sample belongs to a study of blood T cell repertoires in COVID-19. CDR1 ENHRY and CDR2 SYGVKD come from the germline V gene. The CDR3 has 14 amino acids. Trimming cost V 4 bases and J 0 bases, with 10 bases left between them. V gene TRBV10-3 combines with J gene TRBJ2-7; a weak D match, TRBD2 (6 bases). The receptor comes from a woman at least 80 years old with COVID-19, enrolled during active disease. Sequencing input: peripheral blood. The CDR3: CAISGPGGSYEQYF. The CDR3 DNA reads as TGTGCCATCAGTGGGCCCGGGGGCTCCTACGAGCAGTACTTC.